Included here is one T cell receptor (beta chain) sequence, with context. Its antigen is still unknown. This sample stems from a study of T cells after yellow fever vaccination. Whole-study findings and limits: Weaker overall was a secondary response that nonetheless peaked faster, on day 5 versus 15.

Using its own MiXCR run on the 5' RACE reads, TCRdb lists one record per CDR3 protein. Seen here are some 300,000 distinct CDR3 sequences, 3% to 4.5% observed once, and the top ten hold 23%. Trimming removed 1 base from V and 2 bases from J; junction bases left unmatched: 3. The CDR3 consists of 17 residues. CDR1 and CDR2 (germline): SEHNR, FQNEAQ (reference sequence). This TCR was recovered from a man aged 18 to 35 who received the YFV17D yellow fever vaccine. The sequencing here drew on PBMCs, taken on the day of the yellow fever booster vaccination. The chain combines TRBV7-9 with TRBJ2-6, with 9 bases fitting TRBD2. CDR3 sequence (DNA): TGTGCCAGCAGCTTAGAGGGACTAGCCCCTGGGGCCAACGTCCTGACTTTC. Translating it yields CASSLEGLAPGANVLTF.